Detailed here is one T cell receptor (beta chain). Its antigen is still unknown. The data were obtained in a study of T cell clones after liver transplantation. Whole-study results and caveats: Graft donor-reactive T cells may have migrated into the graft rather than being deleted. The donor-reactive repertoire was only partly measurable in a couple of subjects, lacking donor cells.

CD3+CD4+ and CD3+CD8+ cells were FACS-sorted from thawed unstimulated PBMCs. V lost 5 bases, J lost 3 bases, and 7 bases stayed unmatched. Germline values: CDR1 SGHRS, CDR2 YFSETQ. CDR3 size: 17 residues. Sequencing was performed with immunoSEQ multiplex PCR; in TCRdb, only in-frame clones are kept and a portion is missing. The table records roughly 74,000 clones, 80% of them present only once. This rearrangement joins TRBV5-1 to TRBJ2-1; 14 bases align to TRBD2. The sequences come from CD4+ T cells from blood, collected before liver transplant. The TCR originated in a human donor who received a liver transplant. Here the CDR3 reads CASSWGLAGEYYNEQFF. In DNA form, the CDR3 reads TGCGCCAGCAGTTGGGGACTAGCGGGAGAATACTACAATGAGCAGTTCTTC.